Following are 31 T cell receptor beta chains from one sample sequenced in a study of shared clonotypes between healthy human individuals. Some clones are missing from TCRdb's copy, which holds only in-frame ones; the method was immunoSEQ multiplex PCR. The sample has roughly 2.1 million clones, under 95% seen once; the top ten hold approximately 1.7%. Naive CD8 cells lacked CD45RO, underwent positive selection for CCR7 and left out terminally differentiated effector memory CD45RA+ cells. The specimen sequenced was naive CD8+ T cells from PBMCs. The receptor set was obtained from a man between 18 and 29 years old in good health. Some clones in this sample may be carry-over from other donors' samples.

V and J are TRBV4-1 and TRBJ2-7, with TRBD1 as a possible D gene (6 bases). CDR3 size: 15 residues. V was cut by 4 bases and J by 3 bases, with 16 bases left in between. From germline, CDR1 is MGHRA and CDR2 YSYEKL. In nucleotides, the CDR3 is TGCGCCAGCAGCCCCCTCGAGACAGGACACTACGAGCAGTACTTC. The encoded protein is CASSPLETGHYEQYF.

This sequence joins TRBV28 and TRBJ1-3, with a possible D match to TRBD1 (5 bases). V was clipped by 2 bases and J by 3 bases, with 14 bases between them. The CDR3 has 16 residues. Germline CDR1 and CDR2: MDHEN and SYDVKM. The DNA of the CDR3 is TGTGCCAGCAGTTTACGGGGCATTATGGGTGGAAACACCATATATTTT. Translating it yields CASSLRGIMGGNTIYF.

V usage is TRBV27 and J usage is TRBJ2-1; perhaps D is TRBD1 or TRBD2 (6 bases each). Trimming took off 0 bases at V and 4 bases at J, with 13 bases between the two ends. The germline gives CDR1 MNHEY, CDR2 SMNVEV (reference sequence). There are 16 residues in the CDR3. CDR3 DNA sequence: TGTGCCAGCAGTTTATCTCAGGGGAGGAAGTACAATGAGCAGTTCTTC. It is translated as CASSLSQGRKYNEQFF.

This clone showed up just once. This chain uses TRBV2 with TRBJ2-1; 11 bases align to TRBD2. The V gene end was trimmed by 6 bases and the J gene end by 1 base; junction bases not matched to a gene: 5. CDR3 length: 16 residues. From germline, CDR1 is SNHLY and CDR2 FYNNEI. The CDR3 bases are TGTGCCAGCAGCGAACTAGCGGGAGAGTCCTACAATGAGCAGTTCTTC. Its protein product is CASSELAGESYNEQFF.

The chain couples TRBV7-9 to TRBJ1-1; D perhaps matches TRBD1 (5 bases). The CDR3 is 15 residues long. With 2 bases removed from V and 3 bases from J, the gap between germline ends came to 13 bases. The V gene's germline CDR1 is SEHNR and CDR2 FQNEAQ (reference sequence). DNA of the CDR3: TGTGCCAGCAGCTTAAGGGCGGGGCCGGACACTGAAGCTTTCTTT. Translating gives CASSLRAGPDTEAFF.

This sequence joins TRBV7-6 and TRBJ2-3, with D unresolved. Trimming took off 5 bases at V and 2 bases at J, with 14 bases between the two ends. Looked up from germline, CDR1 is SGHVS and CDR2 is FNYEAQ. The CDR3 is 15 residues long. The CDR3 coding sequence is TGTGCCAGCAGCCCGCTAAGAGTGCCCACAGATACGCAGTATTTT. It translates to CASSPLRVPTDTQYF.

Comment on this clone: This CDR3 is also generated by other DNA sequences in the sample. This rearrangement joins TRBV5-1 to TRBJ2-7, with D perhaps TRBD2 (5 bases). From germline, CDR1 is SGHRS and CDR2 YFSETQ. The CDR3 consists of 13 residues. V was shortened by 4 bases and J by 1 base, with 9 bases between the two germline ends. The CDR3 protein is CASSPTGSYEQYF. The DNA for the CDR3 is TGCGCCAGCAGCCCAACGGGGTCCTACGAGCAGTACTTC.

This chain connects TRBV5-1 to TRBJ2-5; D possibly uses TRBD1 or TRBD2 (5 bases each). Matching the DNA end better, TRBJ2-7 makes the J call doubtful. The CDR3 has 17 amino acids. Germline lookup yields CDR1 SGHRS and CDR2 YFSETQ. The CDR3 DNA is TGCGCCAGCAGCTTGGAAGCGACAGTGGGGAGCACCTACGAGCAGTACTTC. As protein: CASSLEATVGSTYEQYF.

The chain has TRBV4-3 and TRBJ2-7; D is uncertain. Germline values: CDR1 LGHNA, CDR2 YSLEER. This CDR3 contains 14 residues. Trimming removed 4 bases at V and 1 base at J, with 11 bases between. In DNA, the CDR3 is TGCGCCAGCAGCCCAGGAGTCGGATCCTACGAGCAGTACTTC. Encoded protein: CASSPGVGSYEQYF.

The V call is TRBV28, the J call TRBJ2-2; unclear D gene. The V end lost 3 bases, the J end lost 1 base, and 9 bases lay between the germline ends. CDR3 length: 15 amino acids. Germline V gives CDR1 MDHEN, CDR2 SYDVKM. Written as DNA, the CDR3 is TGTGCCAGCAGTTTTCTTAGCTGGAACACCGGGGAGCTGTTTTTT. It codes for CASSFLSWNTGELFF.

Notes on this clone: This specimen includes other DNA sequences encoding the same CDR3. The V call is TRBV13, the J call TRBJ2-1; D unresolved. CDR1 is PRHDT and CDR2 is FYEKMQ in the germline V gene (reference sequence). The V end was cut by 5 bases, the J end by 3 bases, with 11 bases between. CDR3 length equals 14 residues. CDR3 amino acids: CASSLGRSYNEQFF. The CDR3 nucleotides are TGTGCCAGCAGCCTCGGGCGGAGCTACAATGAGCAGTTCTTC.

The chain is built from TRBV9 and TRBJ2-3, with 7 bases lining up with TRBD2. V shed 3 bases, J shed 2 bases, and the junction held 9 bases outside the gene matches. Germline CDR1 reads SGDLS; CDR2 reads YYNGEE. The CDR3 runs to 16 residues. The CDR3 nucleotides are TGTGCCAGCAGCGCCCGCCGTGCGGGGGACACAGATACGCAGTATTTT. It specifies CASSARRAGDTDTQYF.

In this sample, this clone turned up once. V usage is TRBV2 and J usage is TRBJ1-2; unclear D gene. This CDR3 comprises 15 residues. CDR1 is SNHLY and CDR2 is FYNNEI in the germline V gene. Trimming removed 0 bases at V and 1 base at J, with 9 bases between. CDR3 sequence reads: CASSEARPYNYGYTF. The DNA for the CDR3 is TGTGCCAGCAGTGAAGCCAGACCGTATAACTATGGCTACACCTTC. The full variable domain, in which reference TRBV2 and TRBJ1-2 provide the parts outside the CDR3, is EPEVTQTPSHQVTQMGQEVILRCVPISNHLYFYWYRQILGQKVEFLVSFYNNEISEKSEIFDDQFSVERPDGSNFTLKIRSTKLEDSAMYFCASSEARPYNYGYTFGSGTRLTVV.

The chain has TRBV7-8 and TRBJ2-7; D is possibly TRBD2 (7 bases). Germline lookup yields CDR1 SGHVS and CDR2 FQNEAQ. V dropped 5 bases and J dropped 2 bases, with 10 bases sitting between them. The CDR3 loop spans 13 amino acids. The CDR3 spells CASSRGAPYEQYF. CDR3 DNA: TGTGCCAGCAGCCGGGGGGCCCCCTACGAGCAGTACTTC.

J is TRBJ2-2 and V is TRBV11-2; tentatively, D is TRBD1 (5 bases). The CDR3 has 18 amino acids. V lost 0 bases to trimming and J lost 4 bases, with 18 bases between them. CDR1 and CDR2 (germline): SGHAT, FQNNGV. The CDR3 is CASSLDIPGMGLTGELFF. The DNA of the CDR3 is TGTGCCAGCAGCTTAGATATACCGGGTATGGGGCTCACCGGGGAGCTGTTTTTT.

This clone turned up a few times. Other DNA variants within this sample encode the same CDR3. The genes are TRBV4-1 and TRBJ2-7, with TRBD1 matching over 7 bases. V lost 1 base, J lost 2 bases, and 2 bases stayed unmatched. This CDR3 comprises 14 residues. Germline V CDR1 and CDR2: MGHRA, YSYEKL. In DNA form, the CDR3 reads TGCGCCAGCAGCCAAGGAGACAGGGCCTACGAGCAGTACTTC. It is translated as CASSQGDRAYEQYF.

The gene calls are TRBV27 and TRBJ2-3; 7 positions match TRBD1. The CDR3 extends over 14 amino acids. Germline V gives CDR1 MNHEY, CDR2 SMNVEV (reference sequence). The V segment lost 10 bases and the J segment 4 bases; nucleotides outside the gene matches: 11. The CDR3 region is CATYRQGWADTQYF. The CDR3 DNA sequence: TGTGCCACCTACCGACAGGGCTGGGCAGATACGCAGTATTTT.

This sequence joins TRBV7-9 and TRBJ2-5; D uncertain. Germline lookup yields CDR1 SEHNR and CDR2 FQNEAQ (reference sequence). V was pared by 5 bases and J by 2 bases, with 6 bases between. This CDR3 is built from 12 residues. This CDR3 is CASSILQETQYF. CDR3 DNA sequence: TGTGCCAGCAGCATTCTACAAGAGACCCAGTACTTC.

The chain links TRBV11-2 to TRBJ1-2; D might be TRBD1 (5 bases). Trimming removed 2 bases at V and 3 bases at J, with 13 bases between. This CDR3 has 15 amino acids. Germline CDR1 is SGHAT and CDR2 is FQNNGV. The CDR3 reads CASSLYAEGDYGYTF. DNA of the CDR3: TGTGCCAGCAGCTTATACGCCGAAGGGGACTATGGCTACACCTTC.

This chain joins TRBV6-1 and TRBJ1-1, with TRBD1 as a possible D gene (6 bases). The V gene lost 6 bases and the J gene lost 1 base, with 9 bases spanning the gap. Germline V lookup: CDR1 MNHNS, CDR2 SASEGT. The CDR3 totals 13 residues. CDR3 amino acids: CASSTRGNTEAFF. The CDR3 DNA is TGTGCCAGCAGCACCAGGGGGAACACTGAAGCTTTCTTT.

The chain uses TRBV30 and TRBJ1-2; a weak D match, TRBD1 (6 bases). CDR1 and CDR2 from the germline V gene are GTSNPN and SVGIG (reference sequence). The CDR3 spans 12 residues. V was clipped by 5 bases and J by 8 bases, with 15 bases between them. DNA of the CDR3: TGTGCCTGGGGTCTCGGGACATACGGCTACACCTTC. As protein: CAWGLGTYGYTF.

Details on this clone: The sample has other DNA sequences that encode this CDR3 too. The CDR3 protein is CASSQGGGRNEQFF. DNA of the CDR3: TGCGCCAGCAGCCAAGGGGGCGGGAGAAATGAGCAGTTCTTC. V and J are TRBV4-1 and TRBJ2-1; 7 bases align to TRBD2. Losses at the gene ends were 1 base for V and 7 bases for J; bases not matched to a gene: 4. The CDR3 runs to 14 residues. Germline loops: CDR1 MGHRA, CDR2 YSYEKL.

The rearrangement joins TRBV28 to TRBJ2-5; tentative D call: TRBD2 (6 bases). CDR1 is MDHEN, CDR2 SYDVKM, per germline. The CDR3 loop spans 15 amino acids. V was trimmed by 3 bases and J by 1 base, leaving 12 bases between them. The CDR3 nucleotides read TGTGCCAGCAGTTTGGGGCTGGAGGGCCAAGAGACCCAGTACTTC. This encodes CASSLGLEGQETQYF.

The chain recombines TRBV25-1 with TRBJ1-1; D not resolved. Per germline, CDR1 MGHDK and CDR2 SYGVNS. There are 12 residues in the CDR3. Trimming removed 6 bases from V and 1 base from J, with 6 bases in between. CDR3 region: CASRLGNTEAFF. For the CDR3, the DNA is TGTGCCAGCAGACTAGGGAACACTGAAGCTTTCTTT.

V usage is TRBV5-5 and J usage is TRBJ2-7, with TRBD1 as a possible D gene (5 bases). This CDR3 is built from 15 residues. Germline lookup yields CDR1 SGHKS and CDR2 YYEKEE (reference sequence). Trimming stripped 2 bases from V and 2 bases from J, with 14 bases between. CDR3 in amino acids: CASSFGMAGPYEQYF. Here the CDR3 DNA reads TGTGCCAGCAGCTTTGGTATGGCAGGGCCCTACGAGCAGTACTTC.

On this clone itself: Other DNA sequences from this sample encode an identical CDR3 as well. V gene TRBV29-1 combines with J gene TRBJ2-1; D is ambiguous. Looked up from germline, CDR1 is SQVTM and CDR2 is ANQGSEA. This CDR3 spans 11 amino acids. Trimming shortened V by 3 bases and J by 3 bases, and 3 bases separated the two germline ends. CDR3 protein: CSVDIYNEQFF. The CDR3 bases are TGCAGCGTTGACATCTACAATGAGCAGTTCTTC.

The V and J genes are TRBV5-5 and TRBJ2-2; no definite D call. The germline V gene has CDR1 SGHKS and CDR2 YYEKEE (reference sequence). The CDR3 extends over 13 amino acids. V dropped 2 bases and J dropped 7 bases, with 9 bases sitting between them. The CDR3 DNA is TGTGCCAGCAGCTTATTTGATGGCGGGGAGCTGTTTTTT. Encoded protein: CASSLFDGGELFF.

The chain joins TRBV5-1 to TRBJ1-1; 7 bases fit TRBD1. The CDR3 has 16 amino acids. In germline, CDR1 is SGHRS, CDR2 YFSETQ. V lost 1 base, J lost 3 bases, and 9 bases stayed unmatched. The CDR3 protein is CASSLRGGQWDTEAFF. The CDR3 region has the DNA TGCGCCAGCAGCTTGCGGGGGGGACAGTGGGACACTGAAGCTTTCTTT.

The chain is built from TRBV7-9 and TRBJ2-3; 8 nucleotides match TRBD1. This CDR3 comprises 17 residues. V was pared by 6 bases and J by 0 bases, with 11 bases of the junction left unmatched. Germline CDR1 SEHNR, CDR2 FQNEAQ (reference sequence). The CDR3 region has the DNA TGTGCCAGCAGGGGATTCGACAGGGGCCCAAGCACAGATACGCAGTATTTT. It codes for CASRGFDRGPSTDTQYF.

This clone was seen just once. This chain connects TRBV5-4 to TRBJ1-2; no clear D. The V gene lost 6 bases and the J gene lost 4 bases, with 19 bases spanning the gap. Germline V lookup: CDR1 SGHNT, CDR2 YYREEE (reference sequence). The CDR3 has 15 amino acids. The CDR3 loop reads CASTPSLPATYGYTF. In nucleotides, the CDR3 is TGTGCCAGCACCCCCTCGTTGCCAGCTACCTATGGCTACACCTTC.

J is TRBJ2-2 and V is TRBV5-1; 15 nucleotides match TRBD2. Unmatched junction bases numbered 8, after V lost 4 bases and J lost 4 bases. The CDR3 totals 18 residues. CDR1 is SGHRS, CDR2 YFSETQ, per germline. In DNA form, the CDR3 reads TGCGCCAGCAGCCTGGGACTAGCGGGAGGCCCGGGCACCGGGGAGCTGTTTTTT. Protein: CASSLGLAGGPGTGELFF.